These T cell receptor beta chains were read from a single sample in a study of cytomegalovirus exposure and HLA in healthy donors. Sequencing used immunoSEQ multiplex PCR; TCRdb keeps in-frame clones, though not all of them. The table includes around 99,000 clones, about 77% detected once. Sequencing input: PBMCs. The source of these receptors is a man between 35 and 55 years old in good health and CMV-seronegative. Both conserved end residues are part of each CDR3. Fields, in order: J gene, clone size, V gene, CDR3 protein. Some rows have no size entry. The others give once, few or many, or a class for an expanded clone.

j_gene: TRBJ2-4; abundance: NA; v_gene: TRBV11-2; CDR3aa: CASSLVRGTILAKNIQYF
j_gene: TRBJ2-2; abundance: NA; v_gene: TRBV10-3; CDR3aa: CAISENLAGTGELFF
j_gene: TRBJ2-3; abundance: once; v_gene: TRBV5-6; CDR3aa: CASSLVLVYGMDTQYF
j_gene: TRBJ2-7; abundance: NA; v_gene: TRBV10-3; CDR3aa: CAISESGGVIYEQYF
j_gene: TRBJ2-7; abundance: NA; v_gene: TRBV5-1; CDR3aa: CASSLRASTVRVDYEQYF
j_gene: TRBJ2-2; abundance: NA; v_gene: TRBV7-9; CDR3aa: CASIVLGSNTGELFF
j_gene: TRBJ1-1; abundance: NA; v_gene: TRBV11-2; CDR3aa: CASSLTGFTEAFF
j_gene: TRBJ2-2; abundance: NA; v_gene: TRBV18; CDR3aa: CASSPGTGKTGELFF
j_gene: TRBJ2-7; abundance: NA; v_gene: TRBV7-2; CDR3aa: CASSEGLAGGWEQYF
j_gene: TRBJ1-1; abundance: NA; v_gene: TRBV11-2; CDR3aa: CASSLRLPRGSEAFF
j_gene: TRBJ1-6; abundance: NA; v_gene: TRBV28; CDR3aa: CASSLTGWNSPLHF
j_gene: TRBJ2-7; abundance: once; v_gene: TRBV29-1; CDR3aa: CSVERGGGDEQYF
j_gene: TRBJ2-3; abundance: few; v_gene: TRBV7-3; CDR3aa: CASSLVPSTDTQYF
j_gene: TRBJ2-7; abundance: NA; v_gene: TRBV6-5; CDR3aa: CASSWTRGPYEQYF
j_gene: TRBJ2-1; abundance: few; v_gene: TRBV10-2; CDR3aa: CASSELSGQGDEQFF
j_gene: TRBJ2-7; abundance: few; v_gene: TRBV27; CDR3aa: CASSRRPTAGSYEQYF
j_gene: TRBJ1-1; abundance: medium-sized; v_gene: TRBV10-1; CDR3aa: CASSTGQKNTEAFF
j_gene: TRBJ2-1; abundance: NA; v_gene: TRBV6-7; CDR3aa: CASSYYEWERSYNEQFF
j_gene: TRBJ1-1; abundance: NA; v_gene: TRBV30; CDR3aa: CAWSFPDRKNTEAFF
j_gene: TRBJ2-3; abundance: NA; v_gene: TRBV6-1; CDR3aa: CASSEVGLAGGRISTDTQYF
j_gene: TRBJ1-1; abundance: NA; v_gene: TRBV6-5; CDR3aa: CASSYLQGGRTEAFF
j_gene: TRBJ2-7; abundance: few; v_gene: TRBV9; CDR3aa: CASSVDLSREYEQYF
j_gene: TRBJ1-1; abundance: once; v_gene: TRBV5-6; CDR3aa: CASSLEPSGTTEAFF
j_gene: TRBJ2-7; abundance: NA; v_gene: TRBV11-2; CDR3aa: CASSLSISGYEQYF
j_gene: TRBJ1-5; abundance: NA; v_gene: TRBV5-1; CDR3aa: CASSLAGQINQPQHF
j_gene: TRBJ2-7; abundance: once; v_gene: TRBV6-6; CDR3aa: CASSPWGQGAYEQYF
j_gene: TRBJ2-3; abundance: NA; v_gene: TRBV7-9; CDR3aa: CASSRDRDTDTQYF
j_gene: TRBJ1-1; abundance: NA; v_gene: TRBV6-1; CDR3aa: CASSELQGLNTEAFF
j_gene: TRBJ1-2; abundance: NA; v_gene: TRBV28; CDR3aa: CASGTGYGYTF
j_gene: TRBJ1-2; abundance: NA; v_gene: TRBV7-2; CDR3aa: CASSLNLGTAVNYGYTF
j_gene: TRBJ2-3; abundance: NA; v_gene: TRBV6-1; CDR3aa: CASTEITSTDTQYF
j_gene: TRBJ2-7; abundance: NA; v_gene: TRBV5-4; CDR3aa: CASSPTSGGTYEQYF
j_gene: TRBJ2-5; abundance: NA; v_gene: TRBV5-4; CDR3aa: CASSRSLAGGQETQYF
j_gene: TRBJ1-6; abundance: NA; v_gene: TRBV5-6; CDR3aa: CASSYEQDYNSPLHF
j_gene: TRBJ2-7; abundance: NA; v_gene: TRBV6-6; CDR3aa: CASSYGSGPYEQYF
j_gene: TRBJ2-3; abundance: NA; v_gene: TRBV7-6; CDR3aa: CASSTPQITDTQYF
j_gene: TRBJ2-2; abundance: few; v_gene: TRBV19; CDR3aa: CASSSLGGGELFF
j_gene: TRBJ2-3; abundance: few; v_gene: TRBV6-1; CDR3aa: CASSEAQGTGSTDTQYF
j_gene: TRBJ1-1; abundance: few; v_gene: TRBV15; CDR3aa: CATSRDKRRAFF
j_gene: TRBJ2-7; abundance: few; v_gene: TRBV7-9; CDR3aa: CASSLPSSYEQYF
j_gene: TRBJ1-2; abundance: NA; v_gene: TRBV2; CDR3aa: CASSDRNYGYTF
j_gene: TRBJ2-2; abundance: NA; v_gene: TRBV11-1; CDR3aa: CASSLARGVTGELFF
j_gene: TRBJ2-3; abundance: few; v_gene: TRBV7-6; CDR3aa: CASSSPVGEEISTDTQYF
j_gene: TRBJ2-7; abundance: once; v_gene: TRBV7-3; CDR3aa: CASSSRPPGTAISSYEQYF
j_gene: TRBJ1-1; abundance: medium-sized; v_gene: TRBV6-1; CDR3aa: CASTHRENTEAFF
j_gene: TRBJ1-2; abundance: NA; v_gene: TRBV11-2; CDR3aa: CASSLEQGAPYGYTF
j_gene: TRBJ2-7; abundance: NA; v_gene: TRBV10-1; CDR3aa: CASSRGPSSYEQYF
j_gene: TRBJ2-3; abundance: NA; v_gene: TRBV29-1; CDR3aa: CSVEKAGLTDTQYF
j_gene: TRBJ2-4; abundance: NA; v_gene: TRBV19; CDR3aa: CASSVPGTVACVAKNIQYF
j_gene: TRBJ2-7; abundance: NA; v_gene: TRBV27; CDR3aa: CASSLDRGYEQYF
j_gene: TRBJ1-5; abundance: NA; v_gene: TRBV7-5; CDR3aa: CVRSLTAEVIGPQHF
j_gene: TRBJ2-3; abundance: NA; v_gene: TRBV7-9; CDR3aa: CASSLALETDTQYF
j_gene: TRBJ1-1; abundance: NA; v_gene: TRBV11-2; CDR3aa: CASSLGLNTEAFF
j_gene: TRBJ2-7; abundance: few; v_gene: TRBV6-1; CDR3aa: CASRNTGGAPYEQYF
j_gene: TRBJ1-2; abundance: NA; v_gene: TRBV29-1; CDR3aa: CSVAQDNQGYTF
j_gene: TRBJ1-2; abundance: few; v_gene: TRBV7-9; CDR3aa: CSSSLDQGNYGYTF